This T cell receptor beta chain was obtained from a study of cytomegalovirus exposure and HLA in healthy donors (dated by TCRdb to about 2017). As for the study more broadly: An earlier analysis of some 500 of the donors reported approximately 290 Gb of sequence data and roughly 110 million unique TCR beta sequences from about 179 million T cells. On average, about 200,000 unique TCR beta nucleotide sequences were sequenced per donor among a few hundred genotyped donors of the cohort, with roughly 19% of those sequences being non-productive. Roughly five DR-DQ haplotypes were treated as single units for association and clustering because of strong linkage in the cohort. Donor age, sex, ethnicity and CMV serostatus were collected together with the repertoire data. The later analysis used no new phenotypic data to find candidate immune exposures, relying instead on TCR beta sequences and their occurrence across donors. Typing coverage differed by locus: A, B, C, DRB1 and DQB1 were typed in roughly 620-630 donors, DQA1 in 522, DPA1 in over 600, and DPB1 in 450 to 490. Along with the approximately 600-subject first cohort, a separate validation cohort of over 90 different subjects was used. An early release covering 550 to 700 HLA-typed donors comprised 250 to 350 gigabases of sequencing data and around 86 million unique TCR sequences. Both class I and class II loci were covered by HLA typing, at four-digit resolution. The T cell repertoires of several hundred subjects were profiled by immunosequencing and related to cytomegalovirus serostatus. All discovery cohort repertoires had been generated using a single sequencing platform. The study aimed to test whether signatures of past pathogen exposure could be identified by cataloging public T cell receptors. In a later analysis, previously published TCR beta repertoires from several hundred donors were re-analyzed and high-resolution HLA genotyping was added so that TCR occurrence patterns could be studied. Of the roughly 400 genotyped donors, approximately 81% were placed in the genetic ancestry cluster associated with self-reported Caucasian donors. In an earlier analysis of roughly 580 of the donors, high-throughput TCR beta sequencing was used to judge whether each TCR beta V gene segment behaved as functional or pseudogenic. The study combined high-throughput TCR immunosequencing, statistical association of individual TCRs with disease status, and machine learning to predict cytomegalovirus infection status. Genome-wide SNP genotypes for about 65% of the 666 donors were used in a later genetic analysis, which treated that subset as a discovery cohort. Study-wide findings and limitations: A group of highly shared sequence variants was considered likely to be a technical artifact of the sequencing pipeline. According to a later analysis, most CMV-associated TCR beta chains appeared to be HLA-restricted, and the HLA associations seemed to be driven largely by CMV exposure. The earlier analysis of nearly 600 of the donors excluded approximately 17 rarely observed V segments, including chromosome 9 orphons, because counts were too low. In vitro tests confirmed that a few of the cytomegalovirus-associated TCR beta chains recognize cytomegalovirus antigens. In an earlier analysis of approximately 590 of the donors, most TCR beta V segments were observed in productive rearrangements about 87% or about 30% of the time, broadly matching IMGT annotations. Strong co-occurrence of HLA alleles, especially DR and DQ, made assigning TCR associations to individual alleles difficult. Linkage disequilibrium might explain the correlated functional status among segregating V segments, but an unknown experimental factor could not be ruled out. Roughly uniform sequencing depth across donors was assumed in presence/absence analyses, although this assumption may not hold. HLA typing was unavailable for some donors at each locus, so association tests used only the typed subset. In a later genetic analysis, fewer N-insertions in productive TCRs were reported among donors in an Asian-associated ancestry cluster than the roughly 640-donor mean. The only immune exposure information available for the cohort was CMV serostatus. In this cohort, only TCR beta chains were sequenced, and detectable features were limited by the absence of alpha or paired-chain data. Specific HLA alleles were associated with roughly 16,000 TCR beta sequences at a false discovery rate of 0.05 in a later analysis. V-gene and J-gene trimming of TCR beta chains was associated with a missense DCLRE1C variant in a later genetic analysis, and the association was replicated in an independent cohort. A further reported finding was that TCR beta sequences accurately predicted the HLA-A and HLA-B alleles for most subjects in the first cohort. According to a later analysis, parvovirus B19, influenza, CMV and Epstein-Barr virus appeared linked to several top co-occurrence clusters. Cytomegalovirus status was reported to be diagnosed by the classifier with high specificity and sensitivity in both the original and validation cohorts. The 87-base-pair reads could not distinguish some IMGT-functional V segments, including TRBV6-2 and TRBV6-3, so those segments were excluded. The study listed over 150 TCR beta chains as associated with cytomegalovirus. In a later analysis, TCR association rates were found to vary across HLA loci, with the most associated TCRs seen for DRB1 alleles and the fewest for HLA-C alleles. The authors suggested that the approach could potentially be generalized to other disease states and immunological phenotypes. A later analysis found that HLA-associated TCR beta chains were more clonally expanded and had lower generation probabilities than equally common non-associated chains. While some public TCRs were present in many individuals, most TCR sequences turned up only very rarely across donors.

Libraries came from the immunoSEQ multiplex PCR assay. A mixture of 60 forward primers for TCR Vbeta segments and 13 reverse primers for TCR Jbeta segments was used in the multiplex PCR. A multiplex PCR assay on genomic DNA amplified the CDR3 region of rearranged TCR beta genes. Amplified TCR beta libraries were sequenced as 87-base-pair reads on the Illumina HiSeq System. The authors processed their data as follows. Across the 700 or so repertoires, a later analysis counted approximately 75 million unique TCR beta chains, 8.5 million to 12 million of which were shared by at least two donors. To remove PCR and sequencing errors, raw reads were error-corrected and collapsed into unique sequences using a nearest-neighbor algorithm that merged closely related sequences. V, D and J gene segments were assigned by aligning CDR3 sequences to IMGT reference sequences. Each retained sequence needed at least a six-nucleotide match to both a V gene segment and a J gene segment. A rearrangement was called productive if the CDR3 had no stop codons and remained in frame with V and J, and every other rearrangement was called non-productive. CDR3 was defined by IMGT convention, running from the second conserved V-encoded cysteine to the conserved J-encoded phenylalanine. Sequences without an unambiguous match to a single V gene segment were excluded from the earlier analysis of about 630 of the donors. An earlier analysis of a few hundred of the donors classified V segments as functional when productive rearrangements were above 56.7% and as segregating when the standard deviation between donors was above 5%. A statistical classification framework was built to diagnose cytomegalovirus status from the catalog of TCR beta chain sequences. V and J gene assignment, in a later analysis, came from comparing TCR nucleotide sequences with IMGT/GENE-DB human TR gene sequences. In a later analysis, CDR3 sequences and most-parsimonious VDJ recombination scenarios were assigned using the TCRdist pipeline. A later analysis defined each TCR beta chain by its CDR3 amino acid sequence plus V-gene family, and excluded reads lacking a unique V-gene family. As a way to deal with suspected cross-contamination and a sequencing artifact, a later analysis dropped 450 to 700 nucleotide sequences that were highly shared and had low generation probability. In a later analysis, a clonal expansion index was calculated for each public chain from normalized within-repertoire ranks of inferred template counts. In a later analysis, generation probabilities were computed using a VDJ recombination model fitted to out-of-frame rearrangements, and the results were checked against IGoR. In a later analysis, TCR-TCR, TCR-HLA and TCR-CMV co-occurrence was scored with hypergeometric tests, and a repertoire-size bias correction was applied to TCR pairs. In a later analysis, false discovery rates were estimated by permuting HLA or CMV assignments 20 times. In a later analysis, co-occurring TCRs were grouped using DBSCAN, and TCRdist sequence similarity was added for clustering within HLA-allele-positive subsets. Co-occurrence clustering excluded repertoires with fewer than 30,000 or more than 120,000 public chains, plus five with anomalous nucleotide sharing. Held by TCRdb, this immuneACCESS table contains in-frame sequences only and omits some clones. Under half of the omission traces to an unresolved V gene where checked; the cause of the rest is unknown. The DNA gave D and trimming, while V, J and clone size come from that table. Across this sample there are about 150,000 clones, with roughly 70% seen only once. The ten largest clonotypes hold 2.5% to 3.5% of the sample.

V is pared back by 9 bases and J by 0 bases, with 9 bases lying between the germline termini. From its cysteine to its phenylalanine, the CDR3 spans 13 amino acids. Of all the DNA, just the CDR3 is kept, 39 bases in frame from base 1. The germline V gene (reference sequence) supplies CDR1 LNHDA and CDR2 SQIVND. There are a few counts of this clone. The target of this receptor is not known. Per-base quality was not reported, and no clone a single base away is much larger than it. In total, approximately 610 healthy bone marrow donors made up the cohort. Cohort members were all nominally healthy when sampled, although unrecorded immune exposures were likely present. The donor tested CMV seronegative and was one of the 352 seronegative cohort members. A peripheral blood sample was collected from each donor, and TCR beta sequencing was performed on peripheral blood mononuclear cells. Genomic DNA was extracted from the blood cell samples with the Qiagen DNeasy Blood Extraction Kit.

The sequence is built from TRBV19 and TRBJ1-5; the D gene is unclear. Input material: PBMCs. This receptor was identified in a man aged 35-49 years in good health and CMV-seronegative. The DNA is as follows: TGTGCCAGCGCCCCCTATAGCAATCAGCCCCAGCATTTT. Protein translation: CASAPYSNQPQHF.